A single T cell receptor beta chain is shown here with its context. Its antigen is not known. Germline assignment: CDR1 DFQATT and CDR2 SNEGSKA (reference sequence). Trimming removed 2 bases from V and 11 bases from J, with 13 bases in between. This CDR3 has 12 amino acids. This sample stems from a study of blood T cells in healthy people across ages. Caucasian, healthy and from Russia, the donors were aged between about 6 and 100. There were at least 5.5 micrograms of total RNA extracted from every sample. Study-level points and caveats: Age advanced and TCR beta diversity per million T cells fell, roughly linearly.

Primers used in a second PCR of about 7 to 12 cycles were a sample-barcoded 5' primer and a J-beta primer mix. Every cDNA molecule bore a tag from a template-switch adaptor containing 12 random nucleotides. TCRdb recomputed calls from the 5' RACE reads with MiXCR, one row per CDR3 protein. Altogether under 2 million distinct CDR3 sequences are present, roughly 32% being singletons, with the ten largest covering roughly 10%. The source material was blood. This chain links TRBV20-1 with TRBJ2-1, with D unresolved. This receptor was identified in a woman in her 30s in good health. For the CDR3, the DNA is TGCAGTGCTAGACCCCAAGACACCCAGCAGTTCTTC. Translation: CSARPQDTQQFF.